The T cell receptor beta chain under discussion was sequenced for a study of graft-versus-host responses after intestinal transplantation. Study-level background: Multivisceral, liver-intestinal, or isolated intestinal grafts were transplanted into recipients.

This clone has more than one count but fewer than ten. The antigen remains undetermined. Study-level points and caveats: Recipient bone marrow held GvH clones, some seen earlier in ileum or blood. Allografts of patients with graft-donor T cell macrochimerism showed high graft-versus-host to host-versus-graft clone ratios. Circulating GvH clone levels at their peak were associated with HvG declines (early post-transplant).

The CDR3 extends over 13 amino acids. Germline assignment: CDR1 KGHSH and CDR2 LQKENI. Trimming removed 2 bases from V and 0 bases from J, with 2 bases in between. Method: immunoSEQ multiplex PCR; TCRdb's copy keeps in-frame clones and lacks some. The data contain approximately 54,000 clones, roughly nine tenths of them singletons. The material was PBMCs, obtained roughly 95 weeks after intestinal transplant. The J gene is TRBJ1-5, the V gene TRBV18; D uncertain. The source is a human patient who received an intestinal transplant, so some T cells may come from the graft donor. The CDR3 region is CASSPGSNQPQHF. The CDR3 nucleotides read TGTGCCAGCTCACCAGGTAGCAATCAGCCCCAGCATTTT. Complete variable domain (other parts from reference TRBV18 and TRBJ1-5): NAGVMQNPRHLVRRRGQEARLRCSPMKGHSHVYWYRQLPEEGLKFMVYLQKENIIDESGMPKERFSAEFPKEGPSILRIQQVVRGDSAAYFCASSPGSNQPQHFGDGTRLSIL.